This T cell receptor beta chain came from a study of radiation and T cells in renal cell carcinoma. Sequencing used immunoSEQ multiplex PCR; TCRdb keeps in-frame clones, though not all of them. The table records about 49,000 clones, 65% to 90% of them present only once. As for time point: baseline pretreatment blood. Documented treatment: 15 Gy SBRT to primary tumor, nephrectomy 4 weeks later. Radiation-treated patients gave blood at baseline, week 2 and week 4. Clear cell pathology was present in this patient's renal cell carcinoma. The CDR3 has 13 residues. Germline assignment: CDR1 SNHLY and CDR2 FYNNEI. V was shortened by 6 bases and J by 7 bases, with 10 bases between the two germline ends. This clone was seen repeatedly, ten times or more.

This sequence joins TRBV2 and TRBJ1-6, with D uncertain. The specimen was blood, collected from a patient whose treatment included radiotherapy and nephrectomy. This TCR derives from a woman aged 70 to 79 with renal cell carcinoma. This CDR3 is CASRPGLNSPLHF. The DNA for the CDR3 is TGTGCCAGCAGACCGGGGTTAAATTCACCCCTCCACTTT.